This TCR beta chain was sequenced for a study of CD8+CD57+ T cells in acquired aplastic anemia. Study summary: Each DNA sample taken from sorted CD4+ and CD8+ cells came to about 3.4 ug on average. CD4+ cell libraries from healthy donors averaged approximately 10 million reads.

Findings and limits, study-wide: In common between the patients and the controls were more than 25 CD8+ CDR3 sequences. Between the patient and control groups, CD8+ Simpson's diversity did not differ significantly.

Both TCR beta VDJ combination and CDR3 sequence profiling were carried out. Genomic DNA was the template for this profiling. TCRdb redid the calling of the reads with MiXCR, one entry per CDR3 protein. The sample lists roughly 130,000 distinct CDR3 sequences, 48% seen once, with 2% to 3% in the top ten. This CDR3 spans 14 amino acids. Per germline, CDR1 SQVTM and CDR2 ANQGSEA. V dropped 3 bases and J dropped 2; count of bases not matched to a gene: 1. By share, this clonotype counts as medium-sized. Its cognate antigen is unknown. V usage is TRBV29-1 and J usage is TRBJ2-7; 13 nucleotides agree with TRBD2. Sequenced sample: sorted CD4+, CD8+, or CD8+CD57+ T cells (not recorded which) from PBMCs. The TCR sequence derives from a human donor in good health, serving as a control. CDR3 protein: CSVETSGGTYEQYF. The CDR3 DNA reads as TGCAGCGTTGAGACTAGCGGGGGGACCTACGAGCAGTACTTC.